The clone carrying this T cell receptor beta chain was seen only a few times. TCRdb called the RACE reads again in MiXCR, with one record for every CDR3 protein. The sample includes 35,000 to 45,000 distinct CDR3 sequences, about 9.6% of them seen just once. The sample is drawn from a study of human T cells and chemical hapten exposure. Stated time point: patch test 2, 6 weeks after DPC sensitization. Regarding treatment: therapeutic diphenylcyclopropenone sensitization with weekly scalp DPC. Total RNA was extracted from unfractionated whole blood. The CDR3 sequence is 14 residues long. V was pared by 1 base and J by 4 bases, with 8 bases between. Germline lookup yields CDR1 SNHLY and CDR2 FYNNEI.

The source material was whole blood, sampled in connection with sensitization to the hapten diphenylcyclopropenone (DPC). The V call is TRBV2, the J call TRBJ1-3; D not certain. This clonotype was obtained from a woman aged 25 to 39 with alopecia areata. Some clones in this sample may be carry-over from other donors' samples. The CDR3 here is CASSEGTEGNTIYF. CDR3 DNA sequence: TGTGCCAGCAGTGAAGGGACCGAAGGAAACACCATATATTTT.